The entry below describes one T cell receptor beta chain. Its antigen is unidentified. The data were taken from a study of cytomegalovirus exposure and HLA in healthy donors. The PCR contained 60 Vbeta and 13 Jbeta primers. Only in-frame clones appear in the TCRdb table, and some are missing; sequencing was by immunoSEQ multiplex PCR. The sample yields some 150,000 clones, roughly four fifths seen once. Regarding the study as a whole: Rarity characterized most TCR sequences, yet some public TCRs appeared in many donors.

This CDR3 has 14 amino acids. Germline V gene lookup returns CDR1 MGHRA and CDR2 YSYEKL. J lost 5 bases, V lost 4 bases, and 7 bases had no gene match. This chain joins TRBV4-1 and TRBJ2-5, with TRBD2 matching over 7 bases. Specimen: PBMCs. This TCR derives from a man aged 30 to 45 in good health and CMV-seropositive. This CDR3 reads CASSLRGGGETQYF. The CDR3 DNA follows: TGCGCCAGCAGCCTCCGCGGGGGTGGGGAGACCCAGTACTTC.